The sequence of this TCR beta chain was determined in a study of blood T cell repertoires in COVID-19. Overall study: The origin of the acute and convalescent COVID-19 samples was the United States, Italy and Spain.

Here immunoSEQ multiplex PCR was the method, and the copy in TCRdb shows in-frame clones only, minus some. The top ten clones hold around 8% of a sample with roughly 200,000 clones, 82% of them seen once. CDR3 length: 16 amino acids. J was trimmed by 2 bases and V by 1 base; bases with no gene match: 5. Per germline, CDR1 MNHEY and CDR2 SMNVEV (reference sequence). The chain recombines TRBV27 with TRBJ2-1, with 7 bases aligning to TRBD2. The TCR sequence derives from an elderly woman with COVID-19, enrolled during active disease. Source material: peripheral blood. The CDR3 is CASSLWAGDPYNEQFF. CDR3 nucleotide sequence: TGTGCCAGCAGTTTATGGGCGGGAGATCCCTACAATGAGCAGTTCTTC.